This T cell receptor beta chain originates from a study of OX40 agonist ivuxolimab in advanced cancers. Study in general: The patients' treatment was ivuxolimab, an agonistic anti-OX40 (CD134) antibody.

Comments on this clone: What it binds is unknown.

The CDR3 runs 16 residues. Germline V lookup: CDR1 MDHEN, CDR2 SYDVKM. V lost 4 bases, J lost 0 bases, and 5 bases stayed unmatched. Libraries were prepared by immunoSEQ multiplex PCR; TCRdb keeps only in-frame clonotypes and omits some of them. This table holds 9,500 to 15,000 clones, roughly 80% found once. Study outcomes and limitations: Expanded clones tended on average to be more numerous among CD8+ T cells than CD4+.

This material consisted of CD4+ or CD8+ T cells sorted from blood, taken in a trial of the OX40 agonist ivuxolimab. This receptor was obtained from an adult with an advanced solid tumor such as melanoma, head and neck, liver or kidney cancer. The chain employs TRBV28 and TRBJ2-1; 8 bases match TRBD2. The CDR3 is CASSSREGSSYNEQFF. The CDR3 coding sequence is TGTGCCAGCAGTTCCCGGGAGGGCAGCTCCTACAATGAGCAGTTCTTC.